This record covers a single T cell receptor beta chain. What it recognizes is unknown. The data were taken from a study of OX40 agonist ivuxolimab in advanced cancers. The overall study: Among those treated, three patients had partial responses, one with hepatocellular carcinoma and two with cutaneous melanoma.

Points from the study as a whole: Among the nonresponders, some also had low normalized T-cell clonal expansion. Both blood CD4+ and CD8+ T cells showed clonal growth by week 6 at 0.1 to 3.0 mg/kg.

CDR1 and CDR2 (germline): SGDLS, YYNGEE. The junction had 7 bases not matched to a gene; V was cut back by 5 bases and J by 2 bases. This CDR3 is 15 amino acids long. Patients were excluded for autoimmune disease history or systemic immunosuppression. Here immunoSEQ multiplex PCR was the method, and the copy in TCRdb shows in-frame clones only, minus some. The sample yields roughly 49,000 clones, around 87% seen once. The sample consisted of CD4+ or CD8+ T cells sorted from blood, taken in a trial of the OX40 agonist ivuxolimab. This clonotype was sampled from an adult with an advanced solid tumor such as melanoma, head and neck, liver or kidney cancer. The rearrangement joins TRBV9 to TRBJ2-1; 7 bases are a match to TRBD2. This chain's CDR3 is CASSVSGAAYNEQFF. CDR3 in DNA: TGTGCCAGCAGTGTCAGCGGGGCAGCCTACAATGAGCAGTTCTTC.